The following is a TCR beta chain sequence with its context. This entry is derived from a study of blood T cells in healthy people across ages. The trim removed 1 base at V and 0 bases at J, leaving 5 bases unmatched. The length of the CDR3 is 16 residues. Germline CDR1 is LGHDT and CDR2 is YNNKEL (reference sequence). A second PCR, run for roughly 7 to 11 cycles, used a sample-barcoded 5' primer plus a J-beta primer mix. Via MiXCR, TCRdb re-called the 5' RACE reads, giving one row per CDR3 protein. The table includes fewer than 1.5 million distinct CDR3 sequences, about 43% detected once. The chain links TRBV3-1 to TRBJ2-7; TRBD2 agrees at 8 bases. The source of this sequence is a woman under 30 in good health. Sequenced: blood. CDR3 sequence reads: CASSQGLAGFSYEQYF. The CDR3 DNA is TGTGCCAGCAGCCAAGGCTTAGCGGGGTTCTCCTACGAGCAGTACTTC.